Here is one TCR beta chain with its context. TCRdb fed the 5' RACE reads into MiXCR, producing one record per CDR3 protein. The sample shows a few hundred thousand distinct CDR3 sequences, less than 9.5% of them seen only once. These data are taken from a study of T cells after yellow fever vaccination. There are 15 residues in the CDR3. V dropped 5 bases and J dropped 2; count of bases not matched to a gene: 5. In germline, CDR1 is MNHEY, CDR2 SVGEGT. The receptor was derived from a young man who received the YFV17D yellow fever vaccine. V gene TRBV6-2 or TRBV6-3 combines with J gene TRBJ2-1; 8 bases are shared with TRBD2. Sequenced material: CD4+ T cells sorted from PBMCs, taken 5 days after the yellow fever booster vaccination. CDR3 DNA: TGTGCCAGCAGTCTTGCGGGGGGCCCCTACAATGAGCAGTTCTTC. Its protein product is CASSLAGGPYNEQFF.